The subject of this entry is one TCR beta chain. As yet, its antigen is unknown. Other DNA variants within this sample encode the same CDR3. The record originates from a study of T cell responses to AZD1222 COVID-19 vaccine. Here immunoSEQ multiplex PCR was the method, and the copy in TCRdb shows in-frame clones only, minus some. The sample consists of roughly 120,000 clones, 81% of them appearing once. Germline CDR1 KGHSH, CDR2 LQKENI. The CDR3 has 13 residues. V lost 3 bases, J lost 4 bases, and 4 bases lay in between. Whole-study results and caveats: White British ancestry dominated among donors, who included more females, and clonal diversity was possibly underestimated.

This clonotype was obtained from an adult in good health. This sample comprised peripheral blood, obtained on day 0 of AZD1222 vaccination. The rearrangement joins TRBV18 to TRBJ2-6; no firm D call. This CDR3 is CASSPSGANVLTF. The DNA for the CDR3 is TGTGCCAGCTCACCTTCAGGGGCCAACGTCCTGACTTTC.